Listed below are T cell receptor delta chains from one sample, sequenced in a study of Vδ1+ human thymocytes. TCRdb processed the multiplex PCR reads again with the CATT caller. The sample gives under 25,000 delta-chain clones, 6.5% to 10% of which show up once; less than 1% is in the top ten. The sample was Vdelta1+ gamma-delta thymocytes from the thymus. The origin of the receptors is a child younger than two who had congenital heart surgery. Both conserved end residues are part of each CDR3. Each record gives: V gene, D gene, clone size, CDR3 length, J gene, CDR3 protein, CDR3 DNA. The D gene is left open where the match is weak. Some rows have no size entry. The others give once, few or many, or a class for an expanded clone.

TRDV1	TRDD3	few	22	TRDJ1	CAPGELQALWVLGDTHTDKLIF	TGTGCTCCTGGGGAACTGCAAGCCTTATGGGTACTGGGGGATACTCACACCGATAAACTCATCTTT
TRDV1	TRDD3	-	21	TRDJ1	CALGGPSYWGIPDSATDKLIF	TGTGCTCTTGGGGGGCCTTCCTACTGGGGGATACCAGATTCGGCCACCGATAAACTCATCTTT
TRDV1	TRDD3	few	20	TRDJ1	CALGELPVLGDTSYTDKLIF	TGTGCTCTTGGGGAACTACCCGTACTGGGGGATACGTCGTACACCGATAAACTCATCTTT
TRDV1	-	few	15	TRDJ1	CALGELGDYTDKLIF	TGTGCTCTTGGGGAACTGGGGGACTACACCGATAAACTCATCTTT
TRDV2	TRDD3	medium-sized	17	TRDJ1	CACDPVGDTRRADKLIF	TGTGCCTGTGACCCGGTGGGGGATACGCGCCGGGCCGATAAACTCATCTTT
TRDV1	-	few	18	TRDJ1	CALGGTLPLGGYTDKLIF	TGTGCTCTTGGGGGGACCCTTCCTCTTGGGGGATACACCGATAAACTCATCTTT
TRDV2	-	few	18	TRDJ3	CACEPSLLNSWGTRQMFF	TGTGCCTGTGAGCCCAGCCTGCTTAACTCCTGGGGCACCCGACAGATGTTTTTC
TRDV1	TRDD3	few	22	TRDJ1	CALGEISSSTGGFFLYTDRLIF	TGTGCTCTTGGGGAGATCTCTTCCTCTACTGGGGGATTCTTCTTGTACACCGATAGACTCATCTTT
TRDV1	TRDD3	-	16	TRDJ1	CALGLGDPAYTDKLIF	TGTGCTCTTGGTCTGGGGGATCCGGCGTACACCGATAAACTCATCTTT
TRDV1	TRDD3	-	17	TRDJ1	CALGKGGILGHTDKLIF	TGTGCTCTTGGGAAAGGGGGGATACTGGGCCACACCGATAAACTCATCTTT
TRDV1	-	-	20	TRDJ1	CALGENGLPTYWGIPDKLIF	TGTGCTCTTGGGGAAAACGGCCTTCCTACCTACTGGGGGATCCCCGATAAACTCATCTTT
TRDV1	TRDD3	few	17	TRDJ1	CALGGPGYWGNTDKLIF	TGTGCTCTTGGGGGTCCGGGCTACTGGGGGAACACCGATAAACTCATCTTT
TRDV1	-	few	14	TRDJ1	CALGEPGYTDKLIF	TGTGCTCTTGGGGAACCAGGGTACACCGATAAACTCATCTTT
TRDV1	TRDD3	-	23	TRDJ1	CALGEPQNTASYGGYAPFYKLIF	TGTGCTCTTGGGGAACCCCAAAACACCGCTTCCTACGGGGGATACGCGCCCTTCTATAAACTCATCTTT
TRDV1	TRDD2	-	22	TRDJ1	CALGVPTFLPNWGSRVTDKLIF	TGTGCTCTTGGGGTACCGACCTTCCTACCCAACTGGGGATCTCGGGTCACCGATAAACTCATCTTT
TRDV2	TRDD3	few	21	TRDJ3	CACDTGFIWGSRSWDTRQMFF	TGTGCCTGTGACACCGGTTTCATCTGGGGGAGCCGCTCCTGGGACACCCGACAGATGTTTTTC
TRDV1	TRDD3	few	19	TRDJ1	CALGPRETSYGLGDRKLIF	TGTGCTCTTGGCCCCCGGGAGACCTCCTACGGCTTGGGGGATAGGAAACTCATCTTT
TRDV1	-	few	18	TRDJ1	CALGGAFPRGVYTDKLIF	TGTGCTCTTGGGGGGGCCTTCCCCCGGGGAGTGTACACCGATAAACTCATCTTT
TRAV29/DV5	-	medium-sized	18	TRDJ1	CAASGPSFPEPPTDKLIF	TGTGCAGCAAGCGGCCCTAGTTTCCCTGAACCCCCCACCGATAAACTCATCTTT
TRDV1	-	few	19	TRDJ1	CALGRRWPYGRYSMGKLIF	TGTGCTCTTGGACGCCGGTGGCCCTACGGGCGATATTCAATGGGTAAACTCATCTTT
TRDV1	TRDD3	few	24	TRDJ1	CALGDQRTTTWVGDGTENTDKLIF	TGTGCTCTTGGGGATCAAAGAACTACTACGTGGGTGGGGGATGGAACGGAAAACACCGATAAACTCATCTTT
TRDV1	TRDD3	few	14	TRDJ1	CALREGYENDKLIF	TGTGCTCTACGGGAGGGATACGAAAACGATAAACTCATCTTT
TRDV1	TRDD3	-	19	TRDJ1	CALGELNRRALGDTEKLIF	TGTGCTCTTGGGGAACTAAATAGGCGGGCACTGGGGGATACTGAAAAACTCATCTTT
TRDV1	TRDD3	-	16	TRDJ1	CALGEQNLGETDKLIF	TGTGCTCTTGGGGAGCAGAACTTGGGGGAGACCGATAAACTCATCTTT
TRDV1	-	few	15	TRDJ1	CALGHQPRSTDKLIF	TGTGCTCTTGGGCATCAACCCCGGTCCACCGATAAACTCATCTTT
TRDV1	TRDD3	few	17	TRDJ1	CALGVPIPYWGTDKLIF	TGTGCTCTTGGGGTCCCAATCCCGTACTGGGGGACCGATAAACTCATCTTT
TRAV29/DV5	TRDD3	-	18	TRDJ1	CAASVRSVLGDVADKLIF	TGTGCAGCAAGCGTTAGGTCCGTACTGGGGGATGTCGCCGATAAACTCATCTTT
TRDV1	-	few	15	TRDJ1	CALGMWPPDTDKLIF	TGTGCTCTTGGTATGTGGCCCCCCGACACCGATAAACTCATCTTT
TRDV1	-	-	16	TRDJ1	CALGEPNSPRVPKLIF	TGTGCTCTTGGGGAACCAAATTCCCCTCGGGTACCCAAACTCATCTTT
TRDV1	TRDD3	-	22	TRDJ1	CALGEKIRSTWGIRIVTDKLIF	TGTGCTCTTGGGGAAAAGATTCGTTCCACCTGGGGGATACGCATTGTGACCGATAAACTCATCTTT
TRDV1	TRDD3	few	20	TRDJ1	CALGERGISCTGGCADKLIF	TGTGCTCTTGGGGAACGTGGAATCTCTTGTACTGGGGGATGCGCCGATAAACTCATCTTT
TRDV1	TRDD3	few	17	TRDJ1	CALGEGGYVPYTDKLIF	TGTGCTCTTGGGGAAGGGGGATACGTCCCGTACACCGATAAACTCATCTTT
TRDV1	TRDD3	few	17	TRDJ1	CALGRRWFAGGDDKLIF	TGTGCTCTTGGGAGGCGATGGTTTGCTGGGGGAGACGATAAACTCATCTTT
TRDV1	TRDD3	-	18	TRDJ1	CALGEATGGHPYTDKLIF	TGTGCTCTTGGGGAAGCTACTGGGGGTCACCCGTACACCGATAAACTCATCTTT
TRDV1	-	-	22	TRDJ1	CALGDLTPPYGFVRGSPDKLIF	TGTGCTCTTGGGGATCTCACGCCTCCCTACGGATTTGTACGTGGGTCGCCCGATAAACTCATCTTT
TRDV1	TRDD3	-	17	TRDJ1	CALGASGPRLLGDKLIF	TGTGCTCTTGGGGCCTCGGGGCCTAGACTACTGGGGGATAAACTCATCTTT
TRDV1	-	-	14	TRDJ1	CALGELGYTDKLIF	TGTGCTCTTGGGGAACTGGGATACACCGATAAACTCATCTTT
TRDV1	-	few	16	TRDJ1	CALGAPGGLYTDKLIF	TGTGCTCTTGGGGCCCCCGGAGGGTTGTACACCGATAAACTCATCTTT
TRDV1	TRDD3	-	16	TRDJ1	CALGELAGGYTDKLIF	TGTGCTCTTGGGGAACTCGCTGGGGGATACACCGATAAACTCATCTTT
TRDV1	-	-	14	TRDJ2	CALGVRGPTAQLFF	TGTGCTCTTGGGGTCCGGGGGCCGACAGCACAACTCTTCTTT
TRDV2	TRDD3	medium-sized	17	TRDJ4	CACDTRGIREAPGPLIF	TGTGCCTGTGACACGAGGGGGATACGGGAGGCCCCAGGACCCCTGATCTTT
TRDV1	-	few	16	TRDJ1	CALGDRRHSGTDKLIF	TGTGCTCTTGGGGACCGGCGGCATTCCGGCACCGATAAACTCATCTTT
TRDV1	TRDD3	-	19	TRDJ1	CALGELVWGIRLGSDKLIF	TGTGCTCTTGGGGAACTAGTCTGGGGGATACGTCTGGGGTCCGATAAACTCATCTTT
TRDV1	TRDD3	-	18	TRDJ1	CALGESVRTGVYTDKLIF	TGTGCTCTTGGGGAATCGGTGCGTACTGGGGTTTACACCGATAAACTCATCTTT
TRDV1	TRDD3	-	21	TRDJ1	CALGELLGGSTGGTNTDKLIF	TGTGCTCTTGGGGAACTCCTCGGGGGCTCTACTGGGGGGACTAACACCGATAAACTCATCTTT
TRDV1	TRDD2	few	21	TRDJ1	CALGEGLPTRGKGKYTDKLIF	TGTGCTCTTGGGGAAGGCCTTCCTACGAGGGGGAAAGGAAAGTACACCGATAAACTCATCTTT